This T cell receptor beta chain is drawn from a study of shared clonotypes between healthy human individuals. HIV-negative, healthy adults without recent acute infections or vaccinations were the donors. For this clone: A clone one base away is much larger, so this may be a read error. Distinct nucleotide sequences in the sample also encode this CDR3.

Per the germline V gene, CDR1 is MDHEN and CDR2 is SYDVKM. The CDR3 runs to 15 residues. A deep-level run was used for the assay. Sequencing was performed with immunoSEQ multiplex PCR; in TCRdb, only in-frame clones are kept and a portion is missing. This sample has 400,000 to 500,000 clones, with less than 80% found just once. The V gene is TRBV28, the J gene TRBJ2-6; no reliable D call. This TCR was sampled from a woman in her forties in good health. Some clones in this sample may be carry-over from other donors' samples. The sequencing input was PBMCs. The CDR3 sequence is CASSQVLSGANVLTF. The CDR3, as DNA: TGTGCCAGCAGTCAGGTTTTGTCTGGAGCCAACGTCCTGACTTTC.